Included here is one T cell receptor beta chain sequence, with context. This clonotype was observed many times. This clone's antigen is unknown. Base qualities were left out, and no much larger clone turns up one base away. This sample is part of a study of neurological immune-mediated disorders (dated by TCRdb to the late 2010s). Background on the whole study: Peripheral blood TCR-beta repertoires from patients with HTLV-I-associated myelopathy (HAM/TSP), patients with multiple sclerosis, and healthy controls were compared in the study using UMI-based sequencing. Longitudinal samples, technical triplicates and paired sorted CD4+ and CD8+ T-cell subsets, alongside PBMC samples, were included among the approximately 99 TCR-beta libraries. Longitudinal HAM/TSP donors and healthy donors each had 3 time-points at intervals of about 3-45 months. The cohort comprised about 70 subjects: approximately 15 HAM/TSP patients, some 34 multiple sclerosis patients and approximately 20 healthy controls.

Deletion took 6 bases off V and 1 base off J, with a span of 15 bases between the germline ends. From its cysteine to its phenylalanine, the CDR3 spans 15 amino acids. Of all the DNA, just the CDR3 is kept, 45 bases in frame from base 1. Looking up the germline V gene yields CDR1 SGHRS and CDR2 YFSETQ. cDNA was synthesized by template-switch 5'RACE using a primer carrying a 10-nucleotide random unique molecular identifier by which each TCR transcript was tagged. Every sequencing run covered 15-18 subjects and yielded more than 180 million TCR-beta sequences. The RNeasy kit was used to extract total RNA. The KAPA Real-time Library Amplification kit was used to amplify TCR-beta VDJ regions with primers targeting the TCR constant region and the 5'RACE anchor. Sample indexes and Illumina adaptors were added in a first PCR, after which library yield was increased in a second PCR. The roughly 650 bp TCR product was size-selected on a 2% E-gel SizeSelection system after Ampure bead purification. Before pooling, libraries had their quality checked on a Bioanalyzer, their concentration measured with Qubit, and their quantity determined with the Kapa Library Quantification kit. An Illumina HiSeq 2500 was used to sequence the libraries paired-end at 2 x 150 bp. To increase sequence diversity, 25-30% phiX was spiked into each library pool. The authors' pipeline ran thus. Quality-filtered reads were processed with the UMI-based MiGEC pipeline, and over 75% of raw TCR sequences were removed by the MiGEC pipeline during error correction. VDJ genes were aligned to IMGT germline references, and each clonotype was defined by a unique CDR3 amino acid sequence together with V-J genes. Clonal expansion, Shannon diversity, and CDR3 relatedness (CalcPairwiseDistances, ClusterSamples) were evaluated with VDJtools, and phylogenetic trees were built with CLCbio workbench. A clone was classed as expanded if it had 8 or more unique UMIs, a cutoff based on coefficient-of-variation modelling across technical triplicates. TCRdb ran its own pipeline on the public reads, namely fastp trimming at Q25 and MiXCR clone calling, and kept in-frame beta chains. Under each unique CDR3 protein, matching rows form one entry showing the most common genes and DNA. These V and J calls rely on TCRdb rather than the paper's analysis. Present in this sample are 85,000 to 110,000 distinct CDR3 sequences, more than 10% of which were seen just once. The top ten hold approximately 3.4% of the sample.

Paper-wide results and their limitations: Across subjects, expanded clones never shared an identical CDR3 amino acid sequence, which suggests that the TCR-beta repertoires in every group were private. TCR clonal expansion was greatest in HAM/TSP patients and smallest in MS patients, who ranked below even healthy controls.

The time point label for this specimen denotes: longitudinal time-point 3. Libraries from unsorted PBMCs were made from 2 million PBMCs kept in RNAlater at -80 degrees C until RNA extraction. Peripheral blood was subjected to Ficoll-Hypaque density gradient centrifugation to isolate PBMCs, which were then cryopreserved in liquid nitrogen. Sequenced: PBMCs. The TCR originated in a female donor with HTLV-1-associated myelopathy (HAM/TSP). The receptor chain draws on TRBV5-1 and TRBJ2-3; the D region is possibly TRBD1 or TRBD2, each matching across 5 bases. The sequence in DNA is TGCGCCAGCAAAAGGGACCTGGGGGGCACAGATACGCAGTATTTT. This yields the protein CASKRDLGGTDTQYF.